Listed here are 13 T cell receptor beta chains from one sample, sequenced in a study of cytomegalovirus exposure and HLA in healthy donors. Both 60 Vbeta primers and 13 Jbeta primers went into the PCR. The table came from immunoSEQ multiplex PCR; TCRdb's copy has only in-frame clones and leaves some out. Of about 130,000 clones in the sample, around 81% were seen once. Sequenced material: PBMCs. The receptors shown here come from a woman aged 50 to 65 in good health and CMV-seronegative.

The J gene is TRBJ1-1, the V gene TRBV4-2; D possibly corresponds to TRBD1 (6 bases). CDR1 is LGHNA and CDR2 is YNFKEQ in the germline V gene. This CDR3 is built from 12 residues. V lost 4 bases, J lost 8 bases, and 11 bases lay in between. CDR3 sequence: CASSPVGAEAFF. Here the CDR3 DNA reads TGTGCCAGCAGCCCAGTGGGGGCCGAAGCTTTCTTT.

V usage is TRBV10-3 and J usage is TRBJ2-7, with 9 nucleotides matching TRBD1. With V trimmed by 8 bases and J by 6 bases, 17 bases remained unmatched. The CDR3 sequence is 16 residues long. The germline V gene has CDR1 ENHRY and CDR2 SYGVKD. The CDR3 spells CAIAPHAGQGVGEQYF. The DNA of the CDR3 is TGTGCCATCGCCCCCCACGCGGGACAGGGCGTCGGCGAGCAGTACTTC.

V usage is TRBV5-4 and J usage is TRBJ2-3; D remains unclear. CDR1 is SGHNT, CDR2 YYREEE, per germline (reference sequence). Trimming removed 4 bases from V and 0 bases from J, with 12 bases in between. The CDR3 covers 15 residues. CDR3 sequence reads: CASSLDGASTDTQYF. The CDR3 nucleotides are TGTGCCAGCAGCCTGGACGGAGCTAGCACAGATACGCAGTATTTT.

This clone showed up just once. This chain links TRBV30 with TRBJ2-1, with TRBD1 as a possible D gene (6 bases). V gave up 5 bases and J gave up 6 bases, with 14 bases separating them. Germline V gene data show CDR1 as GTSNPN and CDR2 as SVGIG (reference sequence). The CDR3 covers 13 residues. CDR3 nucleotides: TGTGCCTGGGGGAGAGTGGGGGCCAATGAGCAGTTCTTC. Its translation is CAWGRVGANEQFF.

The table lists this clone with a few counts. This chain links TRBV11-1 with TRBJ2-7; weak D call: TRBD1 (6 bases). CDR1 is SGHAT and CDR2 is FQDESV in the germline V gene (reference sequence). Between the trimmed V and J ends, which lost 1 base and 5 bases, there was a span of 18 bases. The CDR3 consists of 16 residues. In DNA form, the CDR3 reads TGTGCCAGCAGCTTAGGCACCACAGGGAGAATCCACGAGCAGTACTTC. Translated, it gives CASSLGTTGRIHEQYF.

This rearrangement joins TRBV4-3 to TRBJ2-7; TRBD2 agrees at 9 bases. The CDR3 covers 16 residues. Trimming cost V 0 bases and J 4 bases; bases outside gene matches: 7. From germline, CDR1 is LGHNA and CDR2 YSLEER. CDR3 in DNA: TGCGCCAGCAGCCAAGACATAGGGCGGGAGGGGTACGAGCAGTACTTC. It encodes CASSQDIGREGYEQYF.

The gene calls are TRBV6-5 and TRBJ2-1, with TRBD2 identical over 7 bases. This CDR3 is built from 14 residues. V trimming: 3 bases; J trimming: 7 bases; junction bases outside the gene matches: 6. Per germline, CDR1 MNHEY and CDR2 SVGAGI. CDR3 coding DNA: TGTGCCAGCAGTTATGGGGGGGGTGGGAATGAGCAGTTCTTC. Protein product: CASSYGGGGNEQFF.

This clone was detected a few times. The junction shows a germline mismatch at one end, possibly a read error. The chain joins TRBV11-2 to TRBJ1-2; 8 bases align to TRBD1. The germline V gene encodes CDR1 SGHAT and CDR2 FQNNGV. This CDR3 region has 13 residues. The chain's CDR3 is CASRLTGAVGYPF. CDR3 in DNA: TGTGCCAGCAGGCTGACAGGGGCCGTTGGCTACCCCTTC. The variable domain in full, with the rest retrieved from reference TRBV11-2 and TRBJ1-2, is EAGVAQSPRYKIIEKRQSVAFWCNPISGHATLYWYQQILGQGPKLLIQFQNNGVVDDSQLPKDRFSAERLKGVDSTLKIQPAKLEDSAVYLCASRLTGAVGYPFGSGTRLTVV.

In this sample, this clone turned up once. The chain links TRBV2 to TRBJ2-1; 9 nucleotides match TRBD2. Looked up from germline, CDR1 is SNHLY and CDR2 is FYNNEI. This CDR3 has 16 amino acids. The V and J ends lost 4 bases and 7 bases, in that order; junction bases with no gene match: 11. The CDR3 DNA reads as TGTGCCAGCAGTGGGGTGACTAGCGGTGTTTTAAATGAGCAGTTCTTC. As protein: CASSGVTSGVLNEQFF. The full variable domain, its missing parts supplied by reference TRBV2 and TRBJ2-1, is EPEVTQTPSHQVTQMGQEVILRCVPISNHLYFYWYRQILGQKVEFLVSFYNNEISEKSEIFDDQFSVERPDGSNFTLKIRSTKLEDSAMYFCASSGVTSGVLNEQFFGPGTRLTVL.

The CDR3 DNA is TGTGCCAGCAGCACAGATGGGAACACTGAAGCTTTCTTT. This sequence encodes CASSTDGNTEAFF. The chain employs TRBV7-6 and TRBJ1-1; D gene ambiguous. Per germline, CDR1 SGHVS and CDR2 FNYEAQ. Trimming removed 5 bases at V and 1 base at J, with 8 bases between. The CDR3 length is 13 residues.

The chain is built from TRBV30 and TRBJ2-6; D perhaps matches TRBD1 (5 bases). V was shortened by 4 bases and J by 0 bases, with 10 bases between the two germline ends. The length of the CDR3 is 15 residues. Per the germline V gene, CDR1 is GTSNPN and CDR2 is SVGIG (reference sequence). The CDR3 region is CAWISRDSGANVLTF. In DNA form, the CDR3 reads TGTGCCTGGATAAGCAGGGACTCTGGGGCCAACGTCCTGACTTTC.

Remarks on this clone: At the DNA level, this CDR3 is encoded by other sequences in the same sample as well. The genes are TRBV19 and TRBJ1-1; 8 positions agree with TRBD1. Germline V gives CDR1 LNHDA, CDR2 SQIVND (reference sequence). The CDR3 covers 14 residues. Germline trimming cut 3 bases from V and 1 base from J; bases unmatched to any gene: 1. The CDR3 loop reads CASSIQGANTEAFF. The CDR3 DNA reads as TGTGCCAGTAGTATTCAGGGGGCGAACACTGAAGCTTTCTTT.

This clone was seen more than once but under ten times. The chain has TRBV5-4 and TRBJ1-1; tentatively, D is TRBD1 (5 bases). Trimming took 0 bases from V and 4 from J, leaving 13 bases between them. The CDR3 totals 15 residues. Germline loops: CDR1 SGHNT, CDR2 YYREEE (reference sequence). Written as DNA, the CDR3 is TGTGCCAGCAGCTTGGGGGGCCGCCAGGGCACTGAAGCTTTCTTT. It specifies CASSLGGRQGTEAFF.